This TCR beta chain was found in a study of blood T cell repertoires in COVID-19. Produced via immunoSEQ multiplex PCR; TCRdb's table is partial and in-frame only. The sample has 100,000 to 150,000 clones, roughly 79% seen once. Germline lookup yields CDR1 SEHNR and CDR2 FQNEAQ (reference sequence). Between the trimmed V and J ends, which lost 7 bases and 1 base, there was a span of 16 bases. This CDR3 region has 15 residues. The V gene is TRBV7-9, the J gene TRBJ2-5; possibly TRBD1 for D (5 bases). The material sequenced was peripheral blood. This TCR came from a woman aged 55-70 years with active or convalescent COVID-19. CDR3 nucleotide sequence: TGTGCCAGCACCCGACTGCAGGGATTCCAAGAGACCCAGTACTTC. It is translated as CASTRLQGFQETQYF.